This T cell receptor beta chain comes out of a study of blood T cells in healthy people across ages. A J-beta primer mix and a sample-barcoded 5' primer were used in a second PCR of about 6 to 12 cycles. TCRdb reprocessed the 5' RACE reads with MiXCR, giving one entry per CDR3 protein. The data hold about 1.6 million distinct CDR3 sequences, with roughly a third observed a single time. The germline V gene encodes CDR1 SGHRS and CDR2 YFSETQ. V trimming: 4 bases; J trimming: 4 bases; junction bases outside the gene matches: 8. The CDR3 contains 14 residues. The table lists this clonotype with many counts.

Sequencing input: blood. The chain combines TRBV5-1 with TRBJ2-7; 7 bases fit TRBD2. The sequence was obtained from a woman between 25 and 40 years old in good health. DNA for the CDR3: TGCGCCAGCAGCCTTGGACTAGTGGTTTACGAGCAGTACTTC. Protein product: CASSLGLVVYEQYF.